Below, 23 T cell receptor beta chains from the same sample are listed, as sequenced in a study of cytomegalovirus exposure and HLA in healthy donors. Sequencing was performed with immunoSEQ multiplex PCR; in TCRdb, only in-frame clones are kept and a portion is missing. The sample includes tens of thousands of clones, roughly 95% of them seen just once. Material: PBMCs. These receptors were obtained from a woman younger than 30 in good health and CMV-seronegative.

The J gene is TRBJ1-1, the V gene TRBV19; perhaps TRBD1 as D (5 bases). The CDR3 is 14 amino acids. The ends were cut back, 5 bases at V and 5 bases at J, with 15 bases in the middle. The germline V gene has CDR1 LNHDA and CDR2 SQIVND (reference sequence). The CDR3 bases are TGTGCCAGTAGTTCCCCCCGGGGGAGGACTGAAGCTTTCTTT. Amino acids: CASSSPRGRTEAFF.

V gene TRBV5-6 combines with J gene TRBJ2-1; D remains unclear. The CDR3 is 13 residues long. From germline, CDR1 is SGHDT and CDR2 YYEEEE. Trimming took 0 bases from V and 2 from J, leaving 3 bases between them. As DNA, the CDR3 is TGTGCCAGCAGCTTGGGAGCCTACAATGAGCAGTTCTTC. Protein product: CASSLGAYNEQFF. The variable domain in full, completed from reference TRBV5-6 and TRBJ2-1, reads DAGVTQSPTHLIKTRGQQVTLRCSPKSGHDTVSWYQQALGQGPQFIFQYYEEEERQRGNFPDRFSGHQFPNYSSELNVNALLLGDSALYLCASSLGAYNEQFFGPGTRLTVL.

The rearrangement links TRBV19 to TRBJ2-1; TRBD2 agrees at 10 bases. V lost 6 bases, J lost 8 bases, and 4 bases stayed unmatched. CDR3 size: 13 residues. Germline CDR1 is LNHDA and CDR2 is SQIVND (reference sequence). CDR3 amino acids: CASRSGGADEQFF. The CDR3 DNA is TGTGCCAGTAGAAGCGGGGGGGCAGATGAGCAGTTCTTC.

The V gene is TRBV10-2, the J gene TRBJ2-7; TRBD1 aligns across 7 bases. Germline CDR1 is WSHSY and CDR2 is SAAADI. V was pared by 7 bases and J by 4 bases, with 7 bases of the junction left unmatched. The CDR3 loop spans 13 amino acids. For the CDR3, the DNA is TGCGCCAGCAAGGCCAGGGGGATATACGAGCAGTACTTC. Translated, it gives CASKARGIYEQYF.

The chain has TRBV7-9 and TRBJ1-2; the D is unclear. CDR3 length equals 13 residues. Trimming pared 5 bases from V and 4 bases from J, leaving 11 bases between. Per the germline V gene, CDR1 is SEHNR and CDR2 is FQNEAQ (reference sequence). The CDR3 nucleotides read TGTGCCAGCAGCCCCATGGGAGTCTATGGCTACACCTTC. It translates to CASSPMGVYGYTF. Full variable domain (outside the CDR3, taken from reference TRBV7-9 and TRBJ1-2): DTGVSQNPRHKITKRGQNVTFRCDPISEHNRLYWYRQTLGQGPEFLTYFQNEAQLEKSRLLSDRFSAERPKGSFSTLEIQRTEQGDSAMYLCASSPMGVYGYTFGSGTRLTVV.

The chain has TRBV6-5 and TRBJ2-7; D is possibly TRBD2 (6 bases). Germline values: CDR1 MNHEY, CDR2 SVGAGI. Trimming cost V 2 bases and J 3 bases, with 14 bases left between them. The CDR3 is 15 amino acids. The DNA for the CDR3 is TGTGCCAGCAGTTACCGTAGCGGCCTAAGCTACGAGCAGTACTTC. It encodes CASSYRSGLSYEQYF.

The chain uses TRBV5-6 and TRBJ1-2; D remains ambiguous. Germline CDR1 SGHDT, CDR2 YYEEEE. V lost 0 bases and J 2 bases, leaving 5 bases between the germline ends. This CDR3 has 13 residues. CDR3 amino acids: CASSLGRNYGYTF. CDR3 sequence (DNA): TGTGCCAGCAGCTTGGGCAGAAACTATGGCTACACCTTC.

The V call is TRBV7-9, the J call TRBJ2-3; a possible D gene is TRBD2 (5 bases). The V end lost 4 bases, the J end lost 0 bases, and 14 bases lay between the germline ends. Looked up from germline, CDR1 is SEHNR and CDR2 is FQNEAQ (reference sequence). The CDR3 has 16 amino acids. The CDR3 DNA sequence: TGTGCCAGCAGCTCTAGCTACCCCCGGAGCACAGATACGCAGTATTTT. Translating gives CASSSSYPRSTDTQYF.

The rearrangement joins TRBV2 to TRBJ1-2; no clear D. Germline V gene lookup returns CDR1 SNHLY and CDR2 FYNNEI. Trimming removed 2 bases from V and 8 bases from J, with 9 bases in between. The CDR3 totals 12 residues. The CDR3 reads CASSEKILGYTF. CDR3 nucleotide sequence: TGTGCCAGCAGTGAAAAAATCCTCGGCTACACCTTC.

This rearrangement joins TRBV19 to TRBJ2-1; 8 bases agree with TRBD1. Germline CDR1 reads LNHDA; CDR2 reads SQIVND (reference sequence). The V and J ends lost 6 bases and 9 bases, in that order; junction bases with no gene match: 10. CDR3 length: 14 amino acids. The CDR3 nucleotides are TGTGCCAGTAGCCGACAGGGGCGCTATGGTGAGCAGTTCTTC. Its protein product is CASSRQGRYGEQFF.

The CDR3 coding sequence is TGTGCTAGTGGTTTGAGGGGAGGTGAGCAGTTCTTC. As protein: CASGLRGGEQFF. This chain connects TRBV12-5 to TRBJ2-1; possibly TRBD2 for D (6 bases). This CDR3 comprises 12 residues. Trimming took off 2 bases at V and 9 bases at J, with 8 bases between the two ends. The germline V gene encodes CDR1 LGHNT and CDR2 FRNRAP. The variable domain in full, with the rest retrieved from reference TRBV12-5 and TRBJ2-1, is DARVTQTPRHKVTEMGQEVTMRCQPILGHNTVFWYRQTMMQGLELLAYFRNRAPLDDSGMPKDRFSAEMPDATLATLKIQPSEPRDSAVYFCASGLRGGEQFFGPGTRLTVL.

This rearrangement joins TRBV5-4 to TRBJ2-7; 10 bases are a match to TRBD2. V shed 3 bases and J 7 bases; nucleotides not matched to a gene: 13. The CDR3 length is 16 residues. CDR1 is SGHNT, CDR2 YYREEE, per germline (reference sequence). The CDR3 here is CASSSAGASGRREQYF. For the CDR3, the DNA is TGTGCCAGCAGCTCGGCGGGGGCTAGCGGGAGACGGGAGCAGTACTTC.

The rearrangement joins TRBV5-1 to TRBJ2-2; 8 bases are a match to TRBD2. Per germline, CDR1 SGHRS and CDR2 YFSETQ. Trimming at V came to 2 bases and at J to 3 bases, leaving 3 bases not matched to a gene. The CDR3 runs to 15 residues. CDR3 in DNA: TGCGCCAGCAGCTTCGGGGGGGCGGACACCGGGGAGCTGTTTTTT. Its protein is CASSFGGADTGELFF. Supplemented by reference TRBV5-1 and TRBJ2-2, the full variable domain reads KAGVTQTPRYLIKTRGQQVTLSCSPISGHRSVSWYQQTPGQGLQFLFEYFSETQRNKGNFPGRFSGRQFSNSRSEMNVSTLELGDSALYLCASSFGGADTGELFFGEGSRLTVL.

The V call is TRBV25-1, the J call TRBJ2-7; 8 nucleotides agree with TRBD1. Germline assignment: CDR1 MGHDK and CDR2 SYGVNS. The CDR3 extends over 14 amino acids. The V segment lost 4 bases and the J segment 2 bases; nucleotides outside the gene matches: 4. The CDR3 nucleotides read TGTGCCAGCAGTGGACAGGGGCTCGCCTACGAGCAGTACTTC. It translates to CASSGQGLAYEQYF.

The V gene is TRBV19, the J gene TRBJ2-1, with 7 bases that match TRBD1. The CDR3 loop spans 17 amino acids. Germline V gene sequence: CDR1 LNHDA, CDR2 SQIVND (reference sequence). V shed 6 bases and J 0 bases; nucleotides not matched to a gene: 11. CDR3 DNA sequence: TGTGCCAGTAGCAAAAACCCGGGACAGCTCTCCTACAATGAGCAGTTCTTC. It specifies CASSKNPGQLSYNEQFF.

The chain recombines TRBV5-6 with TRBJ1-6, with 7 bases matching TRBD1. Germline lookup yields CDR1 SGHDT and CDR2 YYEEEE. The junction had 7 bases not matched to a gene; V was cut back by 5 bases and J by 8 bases. The length of the CDR3 is 14 residues. Written as DNA, the CDR3 is TGTGCCAGCAGGACCGGGACAGTGGATTCACCCCTCCACTTT. Its protein is CASRTGTVDSPLHF.

The V gene is TRBV5-1, the J gene TRBJ1-1, with 7 positions matching TRBD1. V lost 0 bases and J lost 0; bases outside the gene matches: 2. Germline V gene sequence: CDR1 SGHRS, CDR2 YFSETQ. CDR3 length: 15 amino acids. The CDR3 region has the DNA TGCGCCAGCAGCTTGGGGCAGGGGGTGAACACTGAAGCTTTCTTT. Its translation is CASSLGQGVNTEAFF.

The chain combines TRBV19 with TRBJ2-7; TRBD2 aligns across 9 bases. Germline CDR1 LNHDA, CDR2 SQIVND (reference sequence). Germline trimming cut 1 base from V and 6 bases from J; bases unmatched to any gene: 7. The length of the CDR3 is 15 residues. The CDR3 is CASSIVGGGASEQYF. The DNA for the CDR3 is TGTGCCAGTAGTATAGTAGGCGGGGGGGCCAGCGAGCAGTACTTC.

The J gene is TRBJ2-3, the V gene TRBV4-1, with 9 nucleotides matching TRBD2. This CDR3 is built from 15 residues. Trimming at V came to 4 bases and at J to 1 base, leaving 3 bases not matched to a gene. Germline CDR1 is MGHRA and CDR2 is YSYEKL. The CDR3 nucleotides are TGCGCCAGCAGCCCCCGACTAGCGGGCACAGATACGCAGTATTTT. It encodes CASSPRLAGTDTQYF.

This chain connects TRBV10-3 to TRBJ1-1, with D unclear. The CDR3 is 11 amino acids. Per the germline V gene, CDR1 is ENHRY and CDR2 is SYGVKD. V shed 2 bases and J shed 5 bases, with 3 bases lying between them. DNA of the CDR3: TGTGCCATCAGTGAGGAGACTGAAGCTTTCTTT. As protein: CAISEETEAFF.

This clone has only one observation. The V and J genes are TRBV7-2 and TRBJ2-5; 14 bases are shared with TRBD2. After removal of 4 bases from V and 1 base from J, the junction contained 2 bases not matched to a gene. This CDR3 spans 16 amino acids. Looked up from germline, CDR1 is SGHTA and CDR2 is FQGNSA. Here the CDR3 reads CASSSGLAGGQETQYF. Written as DNA, the CDR3 is TGTGCCAGCAGCTCCGGACTAGCGGGGGGCCAAGAGACCCAGTACTTC.

The rearrangement uses TRBV27 and TRBJ2-7, with TRBD1 matching 9 bases. CDR3 size: 14 residues. Germline V gene data show CDR1 as MNHEY and CDR2 as SMNVEV (reference sequence). V dropped 9 bases and J dropped 2; count of bases not matched to a gene: 8. The CDR3: CASASGTGPYEQYF. CDR3 DNA: TGTGCCAGTGCGTCCGGGACAGGGCCCTACGAGCAGTACTTC.

The V gene is TRBV30, the J gene TRBJ2-7; 8 nucleotides match TRBD2. The ends lost 4 bases at V and 0 bases at J; junction bases unmatched: 11. The CDR3 totals 16 residues. Germline V gene sequence: CDR1 GTSNPN, CDR2 SVGIG (reference sequence). CDR3 loop: CAWTLGGAGSSYEQYF. DNA of the CDR3: TGTGCCTGGACCCTCGGGGGGGCGGGGAGCTCCTACGAGCAGTACTTC.